Below, 29 T cell receptor beta chains from the same sample are listed, as sequenced in a study of cytomegalovirus exposure and HLA in healthy donors. PCR primers comprised 60 Vbeta and 13 Jbeta primers. Profiling relied on immunoSEQ multiplex PCR, and the TCRdb table lists in-frame clones only, not all of them. Here the sample spans about 63,000 clones, less than 75% being singletons. Input material: PBMCs. The origin of the receptors is a man over 45 in good health and CMV-seropositive.

V usage is TRBV7-9 and J usage is TRBJ1-5, with a tentative D call TRBD1 (5 bases). V lost 4 bases and J 7 bases, leaving 11 bases between the germline ends. This CDR3 is 13 amino acids long. Germline loops: CDR1 SEHNR, CDR2 FQNEAQ (reference sequence). The chain's CDR3 is CASSYRQGQPQHF. CDR3 coding DNA: TGTGCCAGCAGCTACCGGCAGGGCCAGCCCCAGCATTTT.

CDR3 DNA sequence: TGTGCCAGCAGAACCCCGGGAGGACGCGCTGAAGCTTTCTTT. The encoded protein is CASRTPGGRAEAFF. The chain uses TRBV7-2 and TRBJ1-1; D unresolved. The germline V gene encodes CDR1 SGHTA and CDR2 FQGNSA. The ends were cut back, 6 bases at V and 6 bases at J, with 17 bases in the middle. The CDR3 sequence is 14 residues long.

Only a few counts were recorded for this clone. The rearrangement links TRBV4-3 to TRBJ1-6; D unclear. Trimming removed 0 bases at V and 5 bases at J, with 5 bases between. This CDR3 contains 14 residues. Germline V gene data show CDR1 as LGHNA and CDR2 as YSLEER. The CDR3 nucleotides read TGCGCCAGCAGCCAAGAACAACATAATTCACCCCTCCACTTT. Its translation: CASSQEQHNSPLHF.

On this clone itself: At one end, the junction sequence differs from germline, possibly due to a read error. This chain joins TRBV19 and TRBJ1-2, with 7 bases identical to TRBD1. CDR1 LNHDA and CDR2 SQIVND come from the germline V gene (reference sequence). This CDR3 comprises 14 residues. The CDR3 here is CASSIDRAKYGYTF. The DNA of the CDR3 is TGTGCCAGTAGCATAGACAGGGCAAAATATGGCTACACCTTC. Looking up the rest from reference TRBV19 and TRBJ1-2 gives the full variable domain: DGGITQSPKYLFRKEGQNVTLSCEQNLNHDAMYWYRQDPGQGLRLIYYSQIVNDFQKGDIAEGYSVSREKKESFPLTVTSAQKNPTAFYLCASSIDRAKYGYTFGSGTRLTVV.

J is TRBJ1-1 and V is TRBV7-2, with TRBD1 identical over 7 bases. The CDR3 has 18 residues. Germline-derived CDR1 and CDR2 are SGHTA and FQGNSA. The junction had 12 bases not matched to a gene; V was cut back by 1 base and J by 1 base. The CDR3 DNA is TGTGCCAGCAGCTTAGAGGGCAGGGGGATTAAGGGGAACACTGAAGCTTTCTTT. Amino acids: CASSLEGRGIKGNTEAFF.

V gene TRBV5-1 combines with J gene TRBJ2-3; 13 nucleotides match TRBD2. V lost 4 bases, J lost 2 bases, and 10 bases stayed unmatched. The CDR3 sequence is 18 residues long. Germline V gene data show CDR1 as SGHRS and CDR2 as YFSETQ. In nucleotides, the CDR3 is TGCGCCAGCAGCCGCGGACTAGCGGGGGCCAAAAACACAGATACGCAGTATTTT. This codes for CASSRGLAGAKNTDTQYF.

The chain is built from TRBV27 and TRBJ2-3; D gene uncertain. The CDR3 has 11 residues. V was trimmed by 4 bases and J by 4 bases, leaving 3 bases between them. Germline CDR1 and CDR2: MNHEY and SMNVEV (reference sequence). In DNA, the CDR3 is TGTGCCAGCAGTTCGGCAGATACGCAGTATTTT. Its protein product is CASSSADTQYF.

The rearrangement joins TRBV5-6 to TRBJ2-2, with 9 bases that match TRBD1. Germline V lookup: CDR1 SGHDT, CDR2 YYEEEE. Trimming took 2 bases from V and 5 from J; bases not matched to a gene: 4. This CDR3 is 15 amino acids long. The DNA of the CDR3 is TGTGCCAGCAGCTTACAGGGGGCTGGGACCGGGGAGCTGTTTTTT. Translated, it gives CASSLQGAGTGELFF.

The chain links TRBV5-1 to TRBJ1-1; the D gene is possibly TRBD1 (5 bases). The CDR3 runs to 14 residues. From germline, CDR1 is SGHRS and CDR2 YFSETQ. Trimming took 6 bases from V and 6 from J, leaving 18 bases between them. The CDR3 protein is CASTLGGGTAEAFF. The CDR3 coding sequence is TGCGCCAGCACCCTTGGGGGGGGAACGGCTGAAGCTTTCTTT.

The chain uses TRBV9 and TRBJ1-2; 8 bases line up with TRBD1. Trimming took 3 bases from V and 3 from J; bases not matched to a gene: 7. Looked up from germline, CDR1 is SGDLS and CDR2 is YYNGEE. This CDR3 contains 15 residues. In DNA form, the CDR3 reads TGTGCCAGCAGCGGGACACCGACAGGGGACTATGGCTACACCTTC. This codes for CASSGTPTGDYGYTF.

J is TRBJ2-3 and V is TRBV13; 9 bases are shared with TRBD1. The trim removed 4 bases at V and 6 bases at J, leaving 11 bases unmatched. CDR1 and CDR2 (germline): PRHDT, FYEKMQ (reference sequence). The CDR3 has 16 residues. CDR3 in DNA: TGTGCCAGCAGCTCTAGGAGACAGGGGGTTAGGGATACGCAGTATTTT. Translation: CASSSRRQGVRDTQYF. The full variable domain, with the rest looked up from reference TRBV13 and TRBJ2-3, is AAGVIQSPRHLIKEKRETATLKCYPIPRHDTVYWYQQGPGQDPQFLISFYEKMQSDKGSIPDRFSAQQFSDYHSELNMSSLELGDSALYFCASSSRRQGVRDTQYFGPGTRLTVL.

The chain is built from TRBV4-1 and TRBJ1-1; D might be TRBD1 (6 bases). This CDR3 contains 17 residues. Per germline, CDR1 MGHRA and CDR2 YSYEKL. Trimming shortened V by 1 base and J by 0 bases, and 15 bases separated the two germline ends. The CDR3 is CASSQGGFDRMNTEAFF. As DNA, the CDR3 is TGCGCCAGCAGCCAAGGGGGCTTCGACAGGATGAACACTGAAGCTTTCTTT.

This clone was counted a single time. V is TRBV27 and J is TRBJ2-1, with TRBD2 as a possible D gene (6 bases). The CDR3 has 16 amino acids. Germline CDR1 and CDR2: MNHEY and SMNVEV (reference sequence). Trimming took off 6 bases at V and 8 bases at J, with 23 bases between the two ends. The chain's CDR3 is CASRGGKTAFMDEQFF. The CDR3 nucleotides are TGTGCCAGCAGGGGGGGTAAGACAGCCTTTATGGATGAGCAGTTCTTC.

This clone has just a few counts. The gene calls are TRBV18 and TRBJ2-7, with 7 bases identical to TRBD2. The ends lost 3 bases at V and 1 base at J; junction bases unmatched: 9. The germline V gene has CDR1 KGHSH and CDR2 LQKENI. This CDR3 has 16 residues. The CDR3 nucleotides are TGTGCCAGCTCACCCGCCTCGCGGGAGTGGTCCTACGAGCAGTACTTC. Residues: CASSPASREWSYEQYF.

The CDR3 is CASSQAPIRVNEQFF. The CDR3 nucleotides are TGTGCCAGCAGCCAAGCCCCCATCAGGGTCAATGAGCAGTTCTTC. The chain has TRBV14 and TRBJ2-1; TRBD1 is a possible D gene (5 bases). The germline V and J ends were trimmed by 1 base and 6 bases, with 13 bases remaining between them. The CDR3 is made up of 15 amino acids. The germline V gene encodes CDR1 SGHDN and CDR2 FVKESK.

The chain uses TRBV13 and TRBJ2-5, with 10 positions matching TRBD2. Germline trimming cut 3 bases from V and 5 bases from J; bases unmatched to any gene: 6. CDR3 size: 15 residues. CDR1 is PRHDT and CDR2 is FYEKMQ in the germline V gene (reference sequence). CDR3 loop: CASSFAAGGPETQYF. Here the CDR3 DNA reads TGTGCCAGCAGCTTCGCAGCGGGGGGGCCGGAGACCCAGTACTTC.

CDR3: CASSRGQTEQFF. Written as DNA, the CDR3 is TGTGCCAGCAGCCGTGGACAGACCGAGCAGTTCTTC. The chain links TRBV13 to TRBJ2-1, with a weak D call TRBD1 (6 bases). V was shortened by 5 bases and J by 10 bases, with 12 bases between the two germline ends. The CDR3 sequence is 12 residues long. CDR1 is PRHDT, CDR2 FYEKMQ, per germline (reference sequence).

This rearrangement joins TRBV6-1 to TRBJ1-5; TRBD1 matches 9 bases. This CDR3 comprises 18 residues. Germline V gene lookup returns CDR1 MNHNS and CDR2 SASEGT. Losses at the gene ends were 2 bases for V and 2 bases for J; bases not matched to a gene: 10. CDR3 amino acids: CASSEYGTGTWGNQPQHF. The DNA of the CDR3 is TGTGCCAGCAGTGAATACGGGACAGGGACGTGGGGCAATCAGCCCCAGCATTTT.

V usage is TRBV7-7 and J usage is TRBJ2-3, with 15 bases identical to TRBD2. V gave up 5 bases and J gave up 3 bases; unmatched junction bases: 3. Germline V CDR1 and CDR2: SSHAT, FNYEAQ (reference sequence). The CDR3 extends over 16 amino acids. In DNA form, the CDR3 reads TGTGCCAGCAGCCCCGGGACTAGCGGGAGGACAGATACGCAGTATTTT. Its protein product is CASSPGTSGRTDTQYF.

The J gene is TRBJ2-3, the V gene TRBV28, with 7 positions matching TRBD1. Trimming at V came to 2 bases and at J to 10 bases, leaving 9 bases not matched to a gene. The CDR3 length is 14 residues. Germline CDR1 is MDHEN and CDR2 is SYDVKM. The CDR3 coding sequence is TGTGCCAGCAGTTTACGGACTGGTACAGGGGCGCAGTATTTT. Translated: CASSLRTGTGAQYF.

V and J are TRBV11-3 and TRBJ1-5, with TRBD1 as a possible D gene (5 bases). Looked up from germline, CDR1 is SGHNT and CDR2 is YENEEA. The CDR3 is 16 residues long. The ends were cut back, 5 bases at V and 2 bases at J, with 16 bases in the middle. CDR3 sequence (DNA): TGTGCCAGCAGCCCCCGGCGGGGGGTTGGCAATCAGCCCCAGCATTTT. Translated: CASSPRRGVGNQPQHF.

This clone has more than one count but fewer than ten. V gene TRBV2 combines with J gene TRBJ2-7; the match to TRBD2 covers 12 bases. There are 14 residues in the CDR3. V lost 6 bases, J lost 5 bases, and 5 bases stayed unmatched. Germline V CDR1 and CDR2: SNHLY, FYNNEI. The chain's CDR3 is CASRASGRAHEQYF. The CDR3 DNA follows: TGTGCCAGCAGGGCTAGCGGGAGGGCCCACGAGCAGTACTTC. The variable domain in full, with the rest retrieved from reference TRBV2 and TRBJ2-7, is EPEVTQTPSHQVTQMGQEVILRCVPISNHLYFYWYRQILGQKVEFLVSFYNNEISEKSEIFDDQFSVERPDGSNFTLKIRSTKLEDSAMYFCASRASGRAHEQYFGPGTRLTVT.

This chain joins TRBV6-1 and TRBJ1-4, with 9 positions matching TRBD1. The CDR3 contains 14 residues. The trim removed 6 bases at V and 7 bases at J, leaving 6 bases unmatched. Germline CDR1 is MNHNS and CDR2 is SASEGT. Here the CDR3 reads CASSETGGVEKLFF. The CDR3 nucleotides read TGTGCCAGCAGCGAAACAGGGGGCGTTGAAAAACTGTTTTTT.

The chain couples TRBV7-2 to TRBJ2-1; 10 bases are a match to TRBD2. The trim removed 1 base at V and 2 bases at J, leaving 2 bases unmatched. Germline V gene data show CDR1 as SGHTA and CDR2 as FQGNSA. This CDR3 is built from 16 residues. The CDR3 sequence: CASSLGTSGPYNEQFF. Written as DNA, the CDR3 is TGTGCCAGCAGCTTAGGGACTAGCGGCCCCTACAATGAGCAGTTCTTC.

The rearrangement uses TRBV2 and TRBJ2-5; TRBD2 aligns across 11 bases. V trimming: 7 bases; J trimming: 6 bases; junction bases outside the gene matches: 10. From germline, CDR1 is SNHLY and CDR2 FYNNEI. The CDR3 runs 15 residues. CDR3 region: CASIGVLAGAQTQYF. DNA for the CDR3: TGTGCCAGCATAGGGGTACTAGCGGGGGCTCAGACCCAGTACTTC.

This clone showed up just a few times. The V gene is TRBV30, the J gene TRBJ2-3, with D possibly matching TRBD1 (6 bases). Germline V gene lookup returns CDR1 GTSNPN and CDR2 SVGIG (reference sequence). The CDR3 sequence is 12 residues long. Trimming took 6 bases from V and 4 from J, leaving 11 bases between them. The CDR3 reads CACVRGPDTQYF. Here the CDR3 DNA reads TGTGCCTGCGTCAGGGGCCCAGATACGCAGTATTTT. Using reference TRBV30 and TRBJ2-3 for the parts outside the CDR3, the full variable domain is SQTIHQWPATLVQPVGSPLSLECTVEGTSNPNLYWYRQAAGRGLQLLFYSVGIGQISSEVPQNLSASRPQDRQFILSSKKLLLSDSGFYLCACVRGPDTQYFGPGTRLTVL.

The CDR3 DNA reads as TGTGCCAGCAGCGTAGGAGGAGGCGGATTCTACGAGCAGTACTTC. This gives the protein CASSVGGGGFYEQYF. The V and J genes are TRBV9 and TRBJ2-7; D possibly corresponds to TRBD2 (5 bases). The germline V and J ends were trimmed by 0 bases and 3 bases, with 13 bases remaining between them. The CDR3 totals 15 residues. CDR1 is SGDLS, CDR2 YYNGEE, per germline.

This clone has just a few counts. The chain combines TRBV27 with TRBJ1-4; 8 bases line up with TRBD1. Trimming took 3 bases from V and 8 from J; bases not matched to a gene: 8. CDR3 length: 15 amino acids. CDR1 is MNHEY and CDR2 is SMNVEV in the germline V gene (reference sequence). The CDR3 here is CASSFSRGLGEKLFF. DNA for the CDR3: TGTGCCAGCAGTTTCTCCAGGGGGCTTGGGGAAAAACTGTTTTTT. The variable domain in full, with the rest retrieved from reference TRBV27 and TRBJ1-4, is EAQVTQNPRYLITVTGKKLTVTCSQNMNHEYMSWYRQDPGLGLRQIYYSMNVEVTDKGDVPEGYKVSRKEKRNFPLILESPSPNQTSLYFCASSFSRGLGEKLFFGSGTQLSVL.

The chain is built from TRBV19 and TRBJ1-1; D call uncertain. CDR3 length: 16 residues. The germline CDR1 and CDR2 sequences are LNHDA and SQIVND (reference sequence). V was trimmed by 7 bases and J by 0 bases, leaving 18 bases between them. CDR3 DNA: TGTGCCAGTACCCTCAATCGTGGGCTTATGAACACTGAAGCTTTCTTT. The encoded protein is CASTLNRGLMNTEAFF.